Below are 7 T cell receptor beta chains sequenced from a single sample in a study of blood T cell repertoires in COVID-19. The protocol was immunoSEQ multiplex PCR, while the TCRdb copy is restricted to in-frame clones and leaves out a portion. This sample yields about 230,000 clones, of which less than 85% are seen a single time; approximately 2.6% belongs to the top ten. Sequencing was carried out using peripheral blood. The receptors come from a woman in her 70s with active or convalescent COVID-19.

The chain employs TRBV7-6 and TRBJ1-5; no clear D gene. This CDR3 contains 13 residues. Germline V gives CDR1 SGHVS, CDR2 FNYEAQ. Trimming shortened V by 9 bases and J by 2 bases, and 11 bases separated the two germline ends. CDR3 DNA sequence: TGTGCCAGTTTATACACCCGCAATCAGCCCCAGCATTTT. Encoded protein: CASLYTRNQPQHF.

The chain combines TRBV27 with TRBJ1-2; D may be TRBD1 (5 bases). The germline CDR1 and CDR2 sequences are MNHEY and SMNVEV (reference sequence). This CDR3 is built from 14 residues. Trimming stripped 2 bases from V and 4 bases from J, with 11 bases between. The DNA for the CDR3 is TGTGCCAGCAGTTTAAGAGGACATACCTATGGCTACACCTTC. Amino acid sequence: CASSLRGHTYGYTF.

The chain combines TRBV11-2 with TRBJ2-2; D ambiguous. Germline V gives CDR1 SGHAT, CDR2 FQNNGV. V was pared by 1 base and J by 5 bases, with 14 bases between. The CDR3 runs 16 residues. As DNA, the CDR3 is TGTGCCAGCAGCTTAGTTGGAGTTGGCGGAACCGGGGAGCTGTTTTTT. It translates to CASSLVGVGGTGELFF.

In this sample, this clone turned up once. The rearrangement joins TRBV5-1 to TRBJ1-5, with D possibly TRBD1 on 5 matching bases. Deletions cut 4 bases from V and 1 base from J, with 15 bases between. Germline assignment: CDR1 SGHRS and CDR2 YFSETQ. This CDR3 comprises 16 residues. This CDR3 reads CASSPLPTESNQPQHF. As DNA, the CDR3 is TGCGCCAGCAGCCCCCTCCCGACAGAAAGCAATCAGCCCCAGCATTTT. Full variable domain (outside the CDR3, taken from reference TRBV5-1 and TRBJ1-5): KAGVTQTPRYLIKTRGQQVTLSCSPISGHRSVSWYQQTPGQGLQFLFEYFSETQRNKGNFPGRFSGRQFSNSRSEMNVSTLELGDSALYLCASSPLPTESNQPQHFGDGTRLSIL.

The J gene is TRBJ1-3, the V gene TRBV19, with D hard to call. Trimming removed 4 bases at V and 3 bases at J, with 4 bases between. Germline CDR1 is LNHDA and CDR2 is SQIVND (reference sequence). The CDR3 has 12 amino acids. The CDR3 protein is CASSTIGNTIYF. The CDR3 nucleotides are TGTGCCAGTAGTACCATTGGAAACACCATATATTTT.

The V gene is TRBV12-3 or TRBV12-4, the J gene TRBJ1-2, with a tentative D call TRBD1 (6 bases). Trimming took 3 bases from V and 3 from J, leaving 8 bases between them. The CDR3 runs to 13 residues. This chain's CDR3 is CASSFNRDYGYTF. CDR3 bases: TGTGCCAGCAGTTTTAACAGGGACTATGGCTACACCTTC.

The chain joins TRBV29-1 to TRBJ2-1; a possible D gene is TRBD2 (7 bases). Germline V gene lookup returns CDR1 SQVTM and CDR2 ANQGSEA. Between the trimmed V and J ends, which lost 8 bases and 4 bases, there was a span of 12 bases. The CDR3 consists of 12 residues. Here the CDR3 reads CSLGGGYNEQFF. CDR3 DNA: TGCAGCCTAGGGGGGGGTTACAATGAGCAGTTCTTC.